This T cell receptor (beta chain) emerged from a study of blood T cell repertoires in COVID-19. Study details: Acute and convalescent COVID-19 specimens originated in the United States, Italy and Spain. T cells, B-cell-depleted T cells, or PBMCs supplied cDNA or gDNA.

J lost 4 bases, V lost 0 bases, and 5 bases had no gene match. The CDR3 has 16 residues. Germline V gene lookup returns CDR1 SGHRS and CDR2 YFSETQ. Original processing notes: Reference gene primer amplification gave nucleated cell count estimates. The repertoire was sequenced with immunoSEQ multiplex PCR; TCRdb's copy has only in-frame clones and lacks some. For V, J and clone size, that table is used; D and trimming come from the DNA. The profile covers roughly 500,000 clones, with approximately 85% appearing a single time and approximately 3.2% taken by the ten largest. Input material: peripheral blood. The V call is TRBV5-1, the J call TRBJ1-3, with TRBD1 matching over 9 bases. The receptor was derived from a human donor in a cohort sampled during active COVID-19. The CDR3 sequence is CASSLEPGQGGNTIYF. CDR3 nucleotides: TGCGCCAGCAGCTTGGAACCCGGACAGGGGGGAAACACCATATATTTT.